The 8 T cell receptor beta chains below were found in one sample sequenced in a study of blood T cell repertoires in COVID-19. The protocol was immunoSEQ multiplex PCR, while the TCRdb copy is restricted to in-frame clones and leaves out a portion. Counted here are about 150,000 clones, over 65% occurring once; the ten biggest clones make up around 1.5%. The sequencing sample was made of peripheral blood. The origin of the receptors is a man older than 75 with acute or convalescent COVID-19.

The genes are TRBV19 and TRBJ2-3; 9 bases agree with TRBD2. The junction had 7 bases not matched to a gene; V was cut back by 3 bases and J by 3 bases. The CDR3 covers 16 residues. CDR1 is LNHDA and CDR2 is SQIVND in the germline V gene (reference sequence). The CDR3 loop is CASSIPSGGSTDTQYF. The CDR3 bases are TGTGCCAGTAGTATCCCCAGCGGGGGGAGTACAGATACGCAGTATTTT.

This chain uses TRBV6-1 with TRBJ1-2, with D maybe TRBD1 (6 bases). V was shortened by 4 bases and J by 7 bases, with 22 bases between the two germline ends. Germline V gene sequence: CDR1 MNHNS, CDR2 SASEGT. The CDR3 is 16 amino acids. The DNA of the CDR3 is TGTGCCAGCAGTGGCGACCTCAGGGGTGGATTTGTTGGCTACACCTTC. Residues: CASSGDLRGGFVGYTF.

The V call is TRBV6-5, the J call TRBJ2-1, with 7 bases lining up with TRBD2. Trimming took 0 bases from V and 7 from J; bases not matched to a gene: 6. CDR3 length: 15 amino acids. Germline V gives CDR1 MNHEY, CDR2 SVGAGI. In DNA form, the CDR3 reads TGTGCCAGCAGTTACTCGATGCGGGGGTGGAATGAGCAGTTCTTC. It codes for CASSYSMRGWNEQFF.

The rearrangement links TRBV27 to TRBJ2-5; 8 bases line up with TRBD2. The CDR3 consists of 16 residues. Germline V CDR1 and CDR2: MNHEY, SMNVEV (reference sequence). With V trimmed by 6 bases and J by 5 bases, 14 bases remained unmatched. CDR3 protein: CASSRYSAGGPETQYF. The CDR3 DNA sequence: TGTGCCAGCAGCCGATACTCGGCGGGGGGCCCGGAGACCCAGTACTTC.

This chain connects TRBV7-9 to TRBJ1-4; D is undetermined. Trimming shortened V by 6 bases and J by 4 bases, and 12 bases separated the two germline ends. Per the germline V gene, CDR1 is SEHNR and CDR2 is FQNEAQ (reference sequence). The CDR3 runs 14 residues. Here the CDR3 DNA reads TGTGCCAGCAGGAAGACGGGGTATAATGAAAAACTGTTTTTT. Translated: CASRKTGYNEKLFF.

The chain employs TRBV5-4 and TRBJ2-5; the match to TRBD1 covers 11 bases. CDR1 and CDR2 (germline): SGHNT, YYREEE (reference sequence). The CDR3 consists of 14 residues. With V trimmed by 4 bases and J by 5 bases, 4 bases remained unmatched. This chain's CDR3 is CASSGQGALETQYF. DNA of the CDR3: TGTGCCAGCAGCGGACAGGGGGCTTTGGAGACCCAGTACTTC.

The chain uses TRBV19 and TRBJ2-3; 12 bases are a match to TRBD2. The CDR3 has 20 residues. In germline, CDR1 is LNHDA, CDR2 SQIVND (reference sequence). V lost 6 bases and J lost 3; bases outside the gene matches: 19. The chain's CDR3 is CASRPLTRLAGVPSTDTQYF. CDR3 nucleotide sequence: TGTGCCAGTAGACCACTCACCCGACTAGCGGGGGTTCCCTCAACAGATACGCAGTATTTT.

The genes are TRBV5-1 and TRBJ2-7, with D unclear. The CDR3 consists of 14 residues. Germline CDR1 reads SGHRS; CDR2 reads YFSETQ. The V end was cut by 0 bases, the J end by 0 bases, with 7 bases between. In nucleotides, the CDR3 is TGCGCCAGCAGCTTGGACAGCCGCTCCTACGAGCAGTACGTC. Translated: CASSLDSRSYEQYV.